The TCR beta chain described here comes from a study of T-cell reconstitution after alpha-beta-depleted transplantation in children. The TCRbeta library was prepared with unique molecular identifiers. TCRdb called the PCR reads again in MiXCR, with one record for every CDR3 protein. Of approximately 350,000 distinct CDR3 sequences listed, 9% to 12% are singletons. This CDR3 has 12 residues. With 6 bases removed from V and 2 bases from J, the gap between germline ends came to 9 bases. Germline V gene lookup returns CDR1 DFQATT and CDR2 SNEGSKA (reference sequence). The sequencing here drew on PBMCs from the stem cell graft donor, taken from the stem cell graft. This clonotype originated in a human donor who donated a stem cell graft to a child with acute lymphoblastic leukemia. This chain links TRBV20-1 with TRBJ2-3; D may be TRBD1 (6 bases). The CDR3 here is CSAPGATDTQYF. CDR3 DNA: TGCAGTGCCCCAGGGGCCACAGATACGCAGTATTTT.